This T cell receptor beta chain was observed in a study of T cell responses to AZD1222 COVID-19 vaccine. This clone was observed once. Its specificity is unknown. The CDR3 totals 14 residues. The V gene lost 2 bases and the J gene lost 4 bases, with 11 bases spanning the gap. The germline gives CDR1 SGHTA, CDR2 FQGTGA. The table came from immunoSEQ multiplex PCR; TCRdb's copy has only in-frame clones and leaves some out. The sample has 200,000 or so clones; approximately 93% are singletons. Study-wide points: Regions 160-218 and 743-854 held dominance among vaccine-associated CD4 TCRs, which spanned spike. With two AZD1222 doses given, Spike-specific TCR breadth and depth both rose.

The source of this sequence is an adult who received the AZD1222 COVID-19 vaccine. This chain uses TRBV7-3 with TRBJ2-5; tentatively, D is TRBD1 (5 bases). The source material was peripheral blood, sampled 28 days after the second AZD1222 dose. CDR3 DNA sequence: TGTGCCAGCAGCTTACGCGGAAGGGGAGAGACCCAGTACTTC. Translating it yields CASSLRGRGETQYF.